This TCR beta chain emerged from a study of cytomegalovirus exposure and HLA in healthy donors. Whole-study findings and limits: Some public TCRs appeared in many individuals, while most sequences were rare. A later analysis showed that HLA-associated TCR beta chains had undergone more clonal expansion than equally common others.

The J segment lost 10 bases and the V segment lost 2 bases, leaving 5 bases of the junction unmatched. This CDR3 comprises 15 residues. From germline, CDR1 is LGHNA and CDR2 YSLEER. 60 Vbeta and 13 Jbeta primers were used in PCR. Method: immunoSEQ multiplex PCR; TCRdb's copy keeps in-frame clones and lacks some. The data hold a few hundred thousand clones, with approximately 80% observed a single time. Notes on this clone: Its antigen is currently unknown.

Sequencing used PBMCs. The gene calls are TRBV4-3 and TRBJ1-6, with 10 bases that match TRBD1. This receptor was obtained from a middle-aged man in good health and CMV-seronegative. CDR3: CASSQSTGGRSPLHF. The CDR3 DNA follows: TGCGCCAGCAGCCAATCGACAGGGGGCAGGTCACCCCTCCACTTT.